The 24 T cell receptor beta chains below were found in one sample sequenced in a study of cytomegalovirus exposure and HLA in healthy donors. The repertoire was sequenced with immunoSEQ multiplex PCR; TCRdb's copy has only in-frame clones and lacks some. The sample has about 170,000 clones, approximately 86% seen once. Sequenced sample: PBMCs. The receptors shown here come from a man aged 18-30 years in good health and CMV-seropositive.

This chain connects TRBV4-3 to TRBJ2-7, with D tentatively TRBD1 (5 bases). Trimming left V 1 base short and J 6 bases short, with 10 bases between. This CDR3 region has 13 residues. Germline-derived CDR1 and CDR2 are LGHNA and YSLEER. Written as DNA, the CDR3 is TGCGCCAGCAGCCAAGTTAGGGGTCGCGAGCAGTACTTC. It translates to CASSQVRGREQYF.

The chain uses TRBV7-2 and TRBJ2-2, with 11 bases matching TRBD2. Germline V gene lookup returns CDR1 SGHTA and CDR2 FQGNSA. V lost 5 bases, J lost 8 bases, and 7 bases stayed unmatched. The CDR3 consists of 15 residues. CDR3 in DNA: TGTGCCAGCAGCCTTAGCGGGGGGGCATATGGGGAGCTGTTTTTT. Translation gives CASSLSGGAYGELFF. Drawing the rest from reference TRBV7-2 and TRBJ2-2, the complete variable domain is GAGVSQSPSNKVTEKGKDVELRCDPISGHTALYWYRQSLGQGLEFLIYFQGNSAPDKSGLPSDRFSAERTGGSVSTLTIQRTQQEDSAVYLCASSLSGGAYGELFFGEGSRLTVL.

The CDR3 coding sequence is TGTGCCAGCAGAGAACAGGGGGATTCTGGAAACACCATATATTTT. Translated, it gives CASREQGDSGNTIYF. The V and J genes are TRBV6-1 and TRBJ1-3, with 8 positions matching TRBD1. This CDR3 contains 15 residues. Germline V gene sequence: CDR1 MNHNS, CDR2 SASEGT. The V segment lost 6 bases and the J segment 1 base; nucleotides outside the gene matches: 5.

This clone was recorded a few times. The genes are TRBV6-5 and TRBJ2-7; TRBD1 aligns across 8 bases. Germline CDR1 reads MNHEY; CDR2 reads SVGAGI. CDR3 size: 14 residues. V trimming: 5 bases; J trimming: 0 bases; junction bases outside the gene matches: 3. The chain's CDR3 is CASSRQGSSYEQYF. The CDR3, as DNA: TGTGCCAGCAGTCGACAGGGGAGCTCCTACGAGCAGTACTTC.

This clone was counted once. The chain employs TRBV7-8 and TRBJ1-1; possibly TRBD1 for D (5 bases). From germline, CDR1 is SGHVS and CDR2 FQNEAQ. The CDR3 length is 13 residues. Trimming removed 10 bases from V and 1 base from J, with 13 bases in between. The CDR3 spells CATGPTGNTEAFF. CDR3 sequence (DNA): TGTGCCACAGGCCCCACAGGGAACACTGAAGCTTTCTTT.

CDR3 region: CASSLAGGTQNYGYTF. The CDR3 nucleotides are TGTGCCAGCAGCTTAGCCGGGGGGACCCAGAACTATGGCTACACCTTC. The chain has TRBV7-9 and TRBJ1-2; maybe TRBD1 (5 bases). The CDR3 has 16 residues. Germline CDR1 and CDR2: SEHNR and FQNEAQ (reference sequence). V dropped 0 bases and J dropped 2 bases, with 13 bases sitting between them.

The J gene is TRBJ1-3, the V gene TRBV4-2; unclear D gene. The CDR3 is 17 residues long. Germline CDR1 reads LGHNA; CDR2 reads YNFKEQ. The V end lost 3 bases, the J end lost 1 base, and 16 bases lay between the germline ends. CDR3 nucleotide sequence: TGTGCCAGCAGCCACCCACTCTCCGGGGTTTCTGGAAACACCATATATTTT. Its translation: CASSHPLSGVSGNTIYF.

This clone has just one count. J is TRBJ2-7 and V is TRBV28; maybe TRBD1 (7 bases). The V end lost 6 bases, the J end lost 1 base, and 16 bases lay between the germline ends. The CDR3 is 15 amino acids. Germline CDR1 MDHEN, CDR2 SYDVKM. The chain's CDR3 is CASSVQGRTSYEQYF. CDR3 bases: TGTGCCAGCAGCGTACAGGGGAGGACTTCCTACGAGCAGTACTTC. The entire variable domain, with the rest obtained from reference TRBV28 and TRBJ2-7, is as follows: DVKVTQSSRYLVKRTGEKVFLECVQDMDHENMFWYRQDPGLGLRLIYFSYDVKMKEKGDIPEGYSVSREKKERFSLILESASTNQTSMYLCASSVQGRTSYEQYFGPGTRLTVT.

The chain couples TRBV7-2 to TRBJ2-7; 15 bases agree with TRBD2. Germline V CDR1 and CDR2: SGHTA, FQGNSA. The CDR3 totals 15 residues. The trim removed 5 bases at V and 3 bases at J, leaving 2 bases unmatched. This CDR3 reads CASSQGLAGGYEQYF. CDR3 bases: TGTGCCAGCAGCCAGGGACTAGCGGGGGGCTACGAGCAGTACTTC.

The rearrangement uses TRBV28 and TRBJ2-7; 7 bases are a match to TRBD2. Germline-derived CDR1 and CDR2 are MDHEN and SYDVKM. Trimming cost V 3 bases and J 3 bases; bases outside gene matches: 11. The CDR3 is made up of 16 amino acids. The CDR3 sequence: CASSFRGDPRYYEQYF. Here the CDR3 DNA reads TGTGCCAGCAGTTTTCGGGGGGACCCACGGTACTACGAGCAGTACTTC.

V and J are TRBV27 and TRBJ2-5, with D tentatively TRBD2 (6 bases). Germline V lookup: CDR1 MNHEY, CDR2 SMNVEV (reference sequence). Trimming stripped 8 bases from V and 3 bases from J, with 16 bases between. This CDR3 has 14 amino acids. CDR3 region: CASGAVRREETQYF. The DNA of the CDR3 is TGTGCCAGCGGAGCGGTGAGGAGGGAAGAGACCCAGTACTTC.

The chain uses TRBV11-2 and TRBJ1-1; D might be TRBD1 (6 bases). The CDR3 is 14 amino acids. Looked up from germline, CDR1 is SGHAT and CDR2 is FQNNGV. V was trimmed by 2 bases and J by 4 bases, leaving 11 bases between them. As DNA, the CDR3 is TGTGCCAGCAGCTTATATGGGGGGGCCACTGAAGCTTTCTTT. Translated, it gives CASSLYGGATEAFF.

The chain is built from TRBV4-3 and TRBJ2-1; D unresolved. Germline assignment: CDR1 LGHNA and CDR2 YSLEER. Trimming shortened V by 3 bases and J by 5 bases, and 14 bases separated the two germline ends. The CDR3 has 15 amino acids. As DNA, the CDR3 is TGCGCCAGCAGCCACGAATCTGACTGGGACAATGAGCAGTTCTTC. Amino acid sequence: CASSHESDWDNEQFF.

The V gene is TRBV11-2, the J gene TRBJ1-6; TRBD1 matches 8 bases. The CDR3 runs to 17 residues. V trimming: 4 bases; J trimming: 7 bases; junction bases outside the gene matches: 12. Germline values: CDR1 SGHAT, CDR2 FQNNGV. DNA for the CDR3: TGTGCCAGCAGCTCCCTTCACAGGGGGAAAGAAAATTCACCCCTCCACTTT. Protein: CASSSLHRGKENSPLHF. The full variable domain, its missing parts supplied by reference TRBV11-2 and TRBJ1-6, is EAGVAQSPRYKIIEKRQSVAFWCNPISGHATLYWYQQILGQGPKLLIQFQNNGVVDDSQLPKDRFSAERLKGVDSTLKIQPAKLEDSAVYLCASSSLHRGKENSPLHFGNGTRLTVT.

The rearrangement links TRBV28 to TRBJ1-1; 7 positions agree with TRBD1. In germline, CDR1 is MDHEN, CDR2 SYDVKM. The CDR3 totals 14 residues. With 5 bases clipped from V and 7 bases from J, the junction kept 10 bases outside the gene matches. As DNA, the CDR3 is TGTGCCAGCAGTACCGACAGGGCGCTGGGTGAAGCTTTCTTT. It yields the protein CASSTDRALGEAFF.

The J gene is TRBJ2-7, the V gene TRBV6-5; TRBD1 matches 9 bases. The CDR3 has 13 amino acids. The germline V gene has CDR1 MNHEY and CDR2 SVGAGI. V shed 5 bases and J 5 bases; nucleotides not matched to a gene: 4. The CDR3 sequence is CASSNRDRDEQYF. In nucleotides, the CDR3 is TGTGCCAGCAGTAACCGGGACAGGGACGAGCAGTACTTC.

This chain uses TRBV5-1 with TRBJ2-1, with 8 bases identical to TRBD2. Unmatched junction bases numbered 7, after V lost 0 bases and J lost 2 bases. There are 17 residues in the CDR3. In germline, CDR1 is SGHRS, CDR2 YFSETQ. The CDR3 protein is CASSLDPLAGPYNEQFF. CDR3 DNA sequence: TGCGCCAGCAGCTTGGACCCTCTAGCGGGTCCCTACAATGAGCAGTTCTTC.

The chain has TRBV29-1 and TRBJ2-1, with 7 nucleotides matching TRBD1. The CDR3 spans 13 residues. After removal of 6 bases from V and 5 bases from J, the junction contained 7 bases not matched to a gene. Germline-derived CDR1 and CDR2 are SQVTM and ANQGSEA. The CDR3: CSVARDRDNEQFF. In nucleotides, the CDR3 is TGCAGCGTGGCTCGCGACAGGGACAATGAGCAGTTCTTC.

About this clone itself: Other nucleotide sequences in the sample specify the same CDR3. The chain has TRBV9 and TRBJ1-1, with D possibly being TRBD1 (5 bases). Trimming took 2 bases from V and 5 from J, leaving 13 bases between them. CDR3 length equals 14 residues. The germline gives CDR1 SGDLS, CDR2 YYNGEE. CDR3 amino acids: CASSVGGVGTEAFF. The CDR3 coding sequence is TGTGCCAGCAGCGTTGGAGGGGTGGGAACTGAAGCTTTCTTT.

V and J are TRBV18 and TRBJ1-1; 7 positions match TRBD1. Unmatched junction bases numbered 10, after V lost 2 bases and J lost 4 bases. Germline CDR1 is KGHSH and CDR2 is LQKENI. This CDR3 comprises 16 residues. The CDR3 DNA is TGTGCCAGCTCACCAGCGTCAGGGGGATTGGGCACTGAAGCTTTCTTT. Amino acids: CASSPASGGLGTEAFF.

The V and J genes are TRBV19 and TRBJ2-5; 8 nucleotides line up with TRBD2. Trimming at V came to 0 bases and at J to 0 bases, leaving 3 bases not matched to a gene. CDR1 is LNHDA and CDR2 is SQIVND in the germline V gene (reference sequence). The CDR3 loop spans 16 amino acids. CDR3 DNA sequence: TGTGCCAGTAGTATAGATCTAGCGGGTAACCAAGAGACCCAGTACTTC. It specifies CASSIDLAGNQETQYF.

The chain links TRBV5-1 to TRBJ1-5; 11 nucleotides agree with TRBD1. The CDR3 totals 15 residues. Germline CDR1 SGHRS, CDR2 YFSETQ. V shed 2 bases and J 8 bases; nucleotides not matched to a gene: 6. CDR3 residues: CASSFSGTGGEPQHF. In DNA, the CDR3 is TGCGCCAGCAGCTTTTCAGGGACAGGGGGTGAGCCCCAGCATTTT.

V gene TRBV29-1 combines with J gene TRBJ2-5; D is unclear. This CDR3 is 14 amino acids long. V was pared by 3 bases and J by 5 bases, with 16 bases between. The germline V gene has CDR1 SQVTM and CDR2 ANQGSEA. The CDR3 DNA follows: TGCAGCGTTGATCCTCATGGCCTCGGGGAGACCCAGTACTTC. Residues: CSVDPHGLGETQYF.

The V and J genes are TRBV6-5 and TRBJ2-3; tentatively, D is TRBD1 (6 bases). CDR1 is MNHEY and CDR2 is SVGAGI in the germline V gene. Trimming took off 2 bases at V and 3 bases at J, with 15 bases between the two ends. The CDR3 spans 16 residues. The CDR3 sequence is CASSYTSGVGTDTQYF. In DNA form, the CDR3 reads TGTGCCAGCAGTTACACATCAGGGGTGGGGACAGATACGCAGTATTTT.